This entry concerns a single TCR beta chain. The antigen is undetermined. Next came a second PCR, run for roughly 6 to 11 cycles, which used a sample-barcoded 5' primer along with a J-beta primer mix. TCRdb recomputed calls from the 5' RACE reads with MiXCR, one row per CDR3 protein. In the table there are 1.5 million to 1.8 million distinct CDR3 sequences, about 42% of which are singletons. Each donor had 8.5 to 10 milliliters of peripheral blood drawn. Total RNA amounts of at least 6 micrograms were extracted per sample. The CDR3 runs to 15 residues. Germline-derived CDR1 and CDR2 are LGHDT and YNNKEL (reference sequence). Germline trimming cut 4 bases from V and 0 bases from J; bases unmatched to any gene: 4. This specimen belongs to a study of blood T cells in healthy people across ages. Across the study: Through template switching, about one barcoded beta molecule was captured per two T cells, as measured in model experiments.

General study points: Shifts in expanded clonotypes may have been confounded by donor CMV status, which was unknown.

The specimen was blood. The V gene is TRBV3-1, the J gene TRBJ2-3; 7 nucleotides line up with TRBD1. The TCR was taken from a woman between 18 and 29 years old in good health. CDR3: CASSRTGTSTDTQYF. As DNA, the CDR3 is TGTGCCAGCAGCCGGACAGGTACTAGCACAGATACGCAGTATTTT.